This entry lists 8 T cell receptor beta chains sequenced from one sample in a study of cytomegalovirus exposure and HLA in healthy donors. The PCR made use of 60 Vbeta and 13 Jbeta primers. The assay was immunoSEQ multiplex PCR, and TCRdb's table has in-frame clones only and misses some. The sample includes 150,000 to 200,000 clones, 77% of them seen just once. What was sequenced was PBMCs. The receptors derive from a woman aged 25 to 39 in good health and CMV-seronegative.

The chain recombines TRBV5-1 with TRBJ2-7, with 8 bases aligning to TRBD1. The V gene end was trimmed by 4 bases and the J gene end by 12 bases; junction bases not matched to a gene: 6. This CDR3 has 11 residues. Germline values: CDR1 SGHRS, CDR2 YFSETQ. For the CDR3, the DNA is TGCGCCAGCAGCCCCGGACAGGGTCTGTACTTC. Translation gives CASSPGQGLYF.

The chain employs TRBV28 and TRBJ2-7; TRBD1 matches at 7 bases. After removal of 6 bases from V and 2 bases from J, the junction contained 7 bases not matched to a gene. CDR1 is MDHEN, CDR2 SYDVKM, per germline. The CDR3 totals 14 residues. CDR3 coding DNA: TGTGCCAGCAGGGGGACAGTGAGCGCCTACGAGCAGTACTTC. Its protein is CASRGTVSAYEQYF.

This chain links TRBV5-1 with TRBJ1-1; 8 nucleotides line up with TRBD1. With V trimmed by 5 bases and J by 5 bases, 8 bases remained unmatched. Germline V lookup: CDR1 SGHRS, CDR2 YFSETQ. CDR3 length: 14 residues. Here the CDR3 DNA reads TGCGCCAGCAGGTTCGCTCAGGGGGCTACTGAAGCTTTCTTT. Its protein is CASRFAQGATEAFF. The full variable domain, its missing parts supplied by reference TRBV5-1 and TRBJ1-1, is KAGVTQTPRYLIKTRGQQVTLSCSPISGHRSVSWYQQTPGQGLQFLFEYFSETQRNKGNFPGRFSGRQFSNSRSEMNVSTLELGDSALYLCASRFAQGATEAFFGQGTRLTVV.

This clone was seen once. This sequence joins TRBV18 and TRBJ1-5; no definite D call. The CDR3 totals 16 residues. Germline CDR1 KGHSH, CDR2 LQKENI. Trimming removed 3 bases at V and 1 base at J, with 13 bases between. The CDR3 sequence: CASSPTLLGSNQPQHF. CDR3 in DNA: TGTGCCAGCTCACCCACACTCCTCGGGAGCAATCAGCCCCAGCATTTT. The full variable domain, with the rest looked up from reference TRBV18 and TRBJ1-5, is NAGVMQNPRHLVRRRGQEARLRCSPMKGHSHVYWYRQLPEEGLKFMVYLQKENIIDESGMPKERFSAEFPKEGPSILRIQQVVRGDSAAYFCASSPTLLGSNQPQHFGDGTRLSIL.

The sample holds one count of this clone. The J gene is TRBJ1-1, the V gene TRBV18; D is unclear. The germline V gene has CDR1 KGHSH and CDR2 LQKENI. The V end lost 1 base, the J end lost 4 bases, and 13 bases lay between the germline ends. The CDR3 runs 15 residues. CDR3 in DNA: TGTGCCAGCTCACCACAACGGCCGGGTGGCACTGAAGCTTTCTTT. Its protein is CASSPQRPGGTEAFF.

The V gene is TRBV29-1, the J gene TRBJ2-7; D is uncertain. The CDR3 contains 11 residues. V dropped 5 bases and J dropped 7 bases, with 12 bases sitting between them. CDR1 is SQVTM, CDR2 ANQGSEA, per germline. This chain's CDR3 is CSVSYSEEQYF. The CDR3 coding sequence is TGCAGCGTTTCTTATTCGGAGGAGCAGTACTTC.

V gene TRBV28 combines with J gene TRBJ2-5; 7 bases fit TRBD2. J gave up 3 bases and V 1 base, and 5 bases lay outside the gene matches. Per the germline V gene, CDR1 is MDHEN and CDR2 is SYDVKM. This CDR3 comprises 15 residues. The CDR3 nucleotides read TGTGCCAGCAGTTTATCTAGCGGACGGAAAGAGACCCAGTACTTC. It yields the protein CASSLSSGRKETQYF.

V and J are TRBV11-2 and TRBJ1-3; 10 bases line up with TRBD1. Germline CDR1 reads SGHAT; CDR2 reads FQNNGV. CDR3 size: 16 residues. V shed 4 bases and J 4 bases; nucleotides not matched to a gene: 7. In DNA form, the CDR3 reads TGTGCCAGCAGCTCTTTGGGGACAGGGGTCGGAAACACCATATATTTT. Protein sequence: CASSSLGTGVGNTIYF.